This T cell receptor (beta chain) was found in a study of control samples from healthy donors and cancer patients. Data came from immunoSEQ multiplex PCR; TCRdb stores just in-frame clones and leaves some out. In all, the sample yields about 210,000 clones. This CDR3 is 14 amino acids long. Germline CDR1 reads SGHNT; CDR2 reads YYREEE (reference sequence). Trimming at V came to 3 bases and at J to 2 bases, leaving 2 bases not matched to a gene. The TCR sequence derives from a woman aged 25 to 39 in good health. J is TRBJ2-3 and V is TRBV5-4, with 8 bases fitting TRBD1. Sequenced: blood. The CDR3 loop is CASSSGQDTDTQYF. CDR3 nucleotide sequence: TGTGCCAGCAGCTCGGGACAGGACACAGATACGCAGTATTTT.